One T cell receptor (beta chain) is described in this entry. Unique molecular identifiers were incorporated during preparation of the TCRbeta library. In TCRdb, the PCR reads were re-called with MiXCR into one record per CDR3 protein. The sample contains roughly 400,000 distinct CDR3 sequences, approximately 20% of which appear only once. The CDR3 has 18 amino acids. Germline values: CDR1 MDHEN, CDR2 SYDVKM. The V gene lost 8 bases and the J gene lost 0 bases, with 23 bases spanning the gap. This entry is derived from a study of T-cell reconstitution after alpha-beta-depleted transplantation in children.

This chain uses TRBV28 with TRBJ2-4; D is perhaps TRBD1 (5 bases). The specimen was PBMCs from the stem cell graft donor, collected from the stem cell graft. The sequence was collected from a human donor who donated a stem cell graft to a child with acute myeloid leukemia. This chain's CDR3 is CASSSPIRAALAKNIQYF. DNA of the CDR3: TGTGCCAGCTCTTCCCCAATCAGGGCAGCCTTAGCCAAAAACATTCAGTACTTC.